This T cell receptor beta chain was recovered during a study of control samples from healthy donors and cancer patients. Repertoires were generated with immunoSEQ multiplex PCR, while TCRdb's copy carries only in-frame clones and drops some. The table has 150,000 or so clones, 93% seen once. Trimming at V came to 4 bases and at J to 8 bases, leaving 7 bases not matched to a gene. This CDR3 spans 14 amino acids. The V gene's germline CDR1 is ENHRY and CDR2 SYGVKD. Sequenced input: blood. The chain links TRBV10-3 to TRBJ1-2; the match to TRBD1 covers 10 bases. The receptor was isolated from a man between 18 and 29 years old in good health. The CDR3 sequence is CAISALTTGGGYTF. The CDR3 DNA reads TGTGCCATCAGTGCGCTAACGACAGGGGGCGGCTACACCTTC.